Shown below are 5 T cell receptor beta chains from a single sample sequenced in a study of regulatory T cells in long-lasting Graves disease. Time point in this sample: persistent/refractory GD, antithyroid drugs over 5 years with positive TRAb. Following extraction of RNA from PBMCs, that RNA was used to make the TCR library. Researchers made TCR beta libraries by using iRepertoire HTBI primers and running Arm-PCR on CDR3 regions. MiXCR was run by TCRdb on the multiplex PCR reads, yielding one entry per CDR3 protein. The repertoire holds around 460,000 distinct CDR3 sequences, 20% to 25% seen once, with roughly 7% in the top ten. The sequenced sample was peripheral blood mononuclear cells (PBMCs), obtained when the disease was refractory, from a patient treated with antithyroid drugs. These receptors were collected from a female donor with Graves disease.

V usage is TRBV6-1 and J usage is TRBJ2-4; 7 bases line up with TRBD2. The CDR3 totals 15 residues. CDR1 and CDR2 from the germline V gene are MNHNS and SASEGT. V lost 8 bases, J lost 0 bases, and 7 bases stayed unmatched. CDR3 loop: CASRRWGGAKNIQYF. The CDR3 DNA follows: TGTGCCAGCCGAAGGTGGGGGGGAGCCAAAAACATTCAGTACTTC.

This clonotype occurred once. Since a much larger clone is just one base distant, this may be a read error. The CDR3 DNA reads as TGTGCCAGCAGCCAAGAAGGGGCGCGGAGTACTGAAGCTTTCTTT. Protein product: CASSQEGARSTEAFF. The V call is TRBV3-1, the J call TRBJ1-1, with D possibly matching TRBD1 (5 bases). V gave up 0 bases and J gave up 5 bases, with 13 bases separating them. CDR1 is LGHDT, CDR2 YNNKEL, per germline (reference sequence). The CDR3 length is 15 residues.

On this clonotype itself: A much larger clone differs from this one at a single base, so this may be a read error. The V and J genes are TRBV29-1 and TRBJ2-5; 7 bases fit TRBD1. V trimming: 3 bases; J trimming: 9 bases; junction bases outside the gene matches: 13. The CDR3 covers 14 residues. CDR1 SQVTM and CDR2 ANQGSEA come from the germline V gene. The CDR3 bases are TGCAGCGTTGAGAAAGGACAGGCATCCGGGGCCCAGTACTTC. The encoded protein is CSVEKGQASGAQYF.

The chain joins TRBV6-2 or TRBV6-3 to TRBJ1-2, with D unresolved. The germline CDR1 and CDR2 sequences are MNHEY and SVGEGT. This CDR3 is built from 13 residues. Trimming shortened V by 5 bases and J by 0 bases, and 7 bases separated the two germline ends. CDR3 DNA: TGTGCCAGCAGTGAAAGGACTAACTATGGCTACACCTTC. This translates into CASSERTNYGYTF.

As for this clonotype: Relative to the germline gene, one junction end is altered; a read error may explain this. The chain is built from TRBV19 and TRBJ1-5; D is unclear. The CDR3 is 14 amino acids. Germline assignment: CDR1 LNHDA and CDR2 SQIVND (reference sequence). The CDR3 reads CVSSIRDSNQPQHF. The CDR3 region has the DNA TGTGTCAGTAGTATCAGAGATAGCAATCAGCCCCAGCATTTT. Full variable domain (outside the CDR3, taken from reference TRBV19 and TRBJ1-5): DGGITQSPKYLFRKEGQNVTLSCEQNLNHDAMYWYRQDPGQGLRLIYYSQIVNDFQKGDIAEGYSVSREKKESFPLTVTSAQKNPTAFYLCVSSIRDSNQPQHFGDGTRLSIL.